The table lists the clone carrying this T cell receptor (beta chain) with a count of one. Its cognate antigen is unknown. As processed by the authors: ImmunoSEQ output lacked quality scores and full-length reads, limiting matched filtering. TCRdb's table, derived via immunoSEQ multiplex PCR, lists solely in-frame clones and lacks some. V, J and clone size derive from that table, while D and trimming were established from the DNA sequence. The sample lists around 1,000,000 clones, approximately 77% seen once, with 0.85% to 1% in the top ten. Investigators divided CD4+ cells into CD45RA+ naive and CD45RA-negative memory subsets. The CDR3 totals 21 residues. V gave up 1 base and J gave up 0 bases, with 25 bases separating them. Germline CDR1 and CDR2: MGHRA and YSYEKL. The sample originates from a study of shared clonotypes between healthy human individuals. Study conclusions and caveats: Compared with clonotypes that all four donors shared, non-shared clonotypes had lower generation probabilities.

The sample consisted of memory CD4+ T cells from PBMCs. Subset described: CD45RA-negative fraction. This chain joins TRBV4-1 and TRBJ2-1; the D gene could be TRBD1 or TRBD2 (6 bases each). This clonotype originated in a man in his late teens or twenties in good health. Some clones in this sample may be carry-over from other donors' samples. CDR3 protein: CASSQVGGWNLAPSSYNEQFF. The CDR3 bases are TGCGCCAGCAGCCAAGTAGGGGGGTGGAATTTGGCGCCGAGCTCCTACAATGAGCAGTTCTTC.